This T cell receptor beta chain appears in the sequencing data of a study of blood T cell repertoires in COVID-19. In the study overall: Italy, Spain and the United States were the sources of the convalescent and acute COVID-19 samples. In each case, the material was cDNA or gDNA derived from T cells, B-cell-depleted T cells, or PBMCs.

The CDR3 is 14 residues long. V was clipped by 3 bases and J by 3 bases, with 13 bases between them. Germline loops: CDR1 DFQATT, CDR2 SNEGSKA (reference sequence). Per the authors' pipeline: By means of reference gene primer amplification, nucleated cell counts were estimated. Using immunoSEQ multiplex PCR, the repertoire was profiled, and TCRdb retains in-frame clones only, with some absent. V, J and clone size derive from that table, while D and trimming were established from the DNA sequence. The sample has about 100,000 clones, approximately 84% seen once. This clone was recorded once. Material for sequencing was peripheral blood. This chain links TRBV20-1 with TRBJ2-3, with a tentative D call TRBD2 (6 bases). This sequence was found in a man between 35 and 55 years old with active or convalescent COVID-19. Here the CDR3 DNA reads TGCAGTGCTAGTGTCGATAGCGGTACAGATACGCAGTATTTT. Protein sequence: CSASVDSGTDTQYF.